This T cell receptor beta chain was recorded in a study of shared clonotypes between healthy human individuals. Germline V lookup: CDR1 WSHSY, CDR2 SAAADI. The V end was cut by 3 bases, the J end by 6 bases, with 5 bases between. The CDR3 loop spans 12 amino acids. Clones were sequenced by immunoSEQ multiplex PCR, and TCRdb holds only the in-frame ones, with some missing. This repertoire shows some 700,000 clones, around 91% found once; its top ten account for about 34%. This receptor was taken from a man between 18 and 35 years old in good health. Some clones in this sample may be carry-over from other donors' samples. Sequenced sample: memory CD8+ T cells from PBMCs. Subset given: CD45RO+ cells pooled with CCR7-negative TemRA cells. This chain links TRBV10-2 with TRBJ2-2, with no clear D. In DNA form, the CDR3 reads TGCGCCAGCAGTGACCCCCCCGGGGAGCTGTTTTTT. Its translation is CASSDPPGELFF.